The 7 T cell receptor beta chains listed next were all sequenced from one sample in a study of Ad26.COV2.S vaccination and SARS-CoV-2 variants. The treatment here: 19 received Ad26.COV2.S at low or high dose, single or two shots; a few received placebo; per-sample allocation not given. It was on day 63 after the first vaccine or placebo injection that samples were taken. The method was immunoSEQ multiplex PCR; TCRdb's version includes in-frame clones alone and lacks a portion of them. The sample holds hundreds of thousands of clones, around 88% seen once. Sequences were derived from peripheral blood, sampled in a trial of Ad26.COV2.S vaccine versus placebo. These TCRs come from a person aged 18-65 years who received the Ad26.COV2.S COVID-19 vaccine or a placebo.

The chain has TRBV5-1 and TRBJ2-3; no firm D call. V was trimmed by 4 bases and J by 0 bases, leaving 15 bases between them. CDR1 is SGHRS and CDR2 is YFSETQ in the germline V gene. The CDR3 consists of 16 residues. The CDR3 coding sequence is TGCGCCAGCAGCCCATACCGGAGTTTTAGCACAGATACGCAGTATTTT. This translates into CASSPYRSFSTDTQYF.

The chain carries TRBV7-8 and TRBJ1-5, with D perhaps matching TRBD1 (6 bases). V was clipped by 0 bases and J by 2 bases, with 11 bases between them. Per the germline V gene, CDR1 is SGHVS and CDR2 is FQNEAQ. This CDR3 region has 16 residues. CDR3 bases: TGTGCCAGCAGCTTAGCTAGGGGGGCGGGCAATCAGCCCCAGCATTTT. Its translation: CASSLARGAGNQPQHF.

The chain is built from TRBV2 and TRBJ2-5; perhaps D is TRBD1 or TRBD2 (6 bases each). CDR1 and CDR2 (germline): SNHLY, FYNNEI. V lost 6 bases, J lost 4 bases, and 15 bases lay in between. The CDR3 has 14 amino acids. In nucleotides, the CDR3 is TGTGCCAGCAGCCCCATGGGGGGCAGAGAGACCCAGTACTTC. As protein: CASSPMGGRETQYF.

Remarks on this clone: The same CDR3 arises from other DNA sequences in this sample as well. This chain links TRBV6-5 with TRBJ2-7; D may be TRBD1 or TRBD2 (5 bases each). There are 13 residues in the CDR3. Germline V gene lookup returns CDR1 MNHEY and CDR2 SVGAGI. The germline V and J ends were trimmed by 0 bases and 3 bases, with 6 bases remaining between them. CDR3 in DNA: TGTGCCAGCAGTTACTCGAGGGGCTACGAGCAGTACTTC. Translation gives CASSYSRGYEQYF.

A remark on this clone: Other DNA sequences from this sample encode an identical CDR3 as well. The chain employs TRBV20-1 and TRBJ1-5; D is perhaps TRBD1 (5 bases). The germline gives CDR1 DFQATT, CDR2 SNEGSKA (reference sequence). V lost 3 bases and J 4 bases, leaving 7 bases between the germline ends. CDR3 size: 12 residues. CDR3: CSASGGNQPQHF. CDR3 nucleotide sequence: TGCAGTGCTAGTGGGGGAAATCAGCCCCAGCATTTT.

The chain recombines TRBV11-3 with TRBJ1-3; D not resolved. Germline V gene data show CDR1 as SGHNT and CDR2 as YENEEA. Between the trimmed V and J ends, which lost 4 bases and 1 base, there was a span of 5 bases. This CDR3 has 13 residues. The CDR3 spells CASSSGSGNTIYF. The CDR3 DNA reads TGTGCCAGCAGCTCGGGGTCTGGAAACACCATATATTTT.

This clone occurred once. V is TRBV10-3 and J is TRBJ2-3, with D perhaps matching TRBD2 (6 bases). Trimming left V 11 bases short and J 0 bases short, with 18 bases between. CDR3 size: 15 residues. In germline, CDR1 is ENHRY, CDR2 SYGVKD. CDR3 in amino acids: CAAGGGTSSTDTQYF. The CDR3 DNA follows: TGTGCCGCCGGCGGAGGGACTTCCAGCACAGATACGCAGTATTTT.